This TCR beta chain is drawn from a study of T cell repertoires in cytomegalovirus infection. Study information: Public TCR beta signatures provided an indication of both CMV infection and a matching HLA type. Study-wide points: It was HLA-C-restricted CMV-specific TCR beta clonotypes that dominated the response ex vivo. Cumulated frequencies of public TCR beta families served to identify carriers of CMV plus the relevant HLA.

This clonotype has a count of ten or more. The antigen remains undetermined. TCRdb re-called the reads through MiXCR, storing one row per CDR3 protein. This sample carries roughly 240,000 distinct CDR3 sequences, about 7% of them seen once, and the ten largest clones take around 6.5%. V gave up 2 bases and J gave up 4 bases; unmatched junction bases: 13. Germline CDR1 SGHTA, CDR2 FQGNSA. The CDR3 loop spans 18 amino acids. V gene TRBV7-2 combines with J gene TRBJ2-3, with 9 bases that match TRBD2. The sequence was collected from a human donor in good health (CMV status not recorded). Some clones in this sample may be carry-over from other donors' samples. The sample taken for sequencing was PBMCs. CDR3 loop: CASSLYHRISGGADTQYF. The CDR3 DNA is TGTGCCAGCAGCTTATATCATCGGATTAGCGGGGGTGCAGATACGCAGTATTTT.